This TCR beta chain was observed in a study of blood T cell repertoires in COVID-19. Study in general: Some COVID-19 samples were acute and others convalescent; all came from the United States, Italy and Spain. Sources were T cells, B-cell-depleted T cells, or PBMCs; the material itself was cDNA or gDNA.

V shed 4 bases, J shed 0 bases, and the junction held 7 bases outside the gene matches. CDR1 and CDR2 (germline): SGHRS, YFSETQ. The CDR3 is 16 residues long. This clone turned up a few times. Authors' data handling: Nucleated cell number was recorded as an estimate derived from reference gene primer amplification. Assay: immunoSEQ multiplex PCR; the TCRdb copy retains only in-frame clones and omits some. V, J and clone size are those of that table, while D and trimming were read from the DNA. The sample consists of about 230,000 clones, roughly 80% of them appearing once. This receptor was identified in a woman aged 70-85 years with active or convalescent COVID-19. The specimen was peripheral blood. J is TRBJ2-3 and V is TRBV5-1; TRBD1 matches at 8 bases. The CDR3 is CASSIGQGSSTDTQYF. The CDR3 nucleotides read TGCGCCAGCAGCATCGGACAGGGTTCTAGCACAGATACGCAGTATTTT.